This T cell receptor (beta chain) was sequenced for a study of shared clonotypes between healthy human individuals. Overall study: CD8 memory received one plate per donor, CD8 naive two, CD4 memory three and CD4 naive three.

As processed by the authors: Filtering of immunoSEQ junctional sequences could not match full-length read filtering. Libraries were prepared by immunoSEQ multiplex PCR; TCRdb keeps only in-frame clonotypes and omits some of them. V and J calls and clone size follow that table, whereas D and trimming were derived from the DNA. Counted here are 1.5 million to 2.5 million clones, just under 95% occurring once; the ten biggest clones make up more than 0.9%. CD45RO-negative, CCR7-positively selected cells formed the naive CD8 fraction, excluding terminally differentiated effector memory CD45RA+ cells. Germline V gene lookup returns CDR1 MGHRA and CDR2 YSYEKL. The CDR3 extends over 15 amino acids. With 4 bases removed from V and 0 bases from J, the gap between germline ends came to 11 bases. Note on this clone: Its antigen is not known.

Study-wide results and caveats: Naive CD4 clonotypes overlapped across a few donors at approximately 5.5%. Generally, naive subsets (rather than memory subsets) showed larger estimated richness.

The chain carries TRBV4-1 and TRBJ2-3, with D unclear. The TCR sequence derives from a man between 18 and 35 years old in good health. The sequenced sample was naive CD8+ T cells sorted from blood. The CDR3 DNA reads as TGCGCCAGCAGCCCCTGGGCGACTAGCACAGATACGCAGTATTTT. Its protein is CASSPWATSTDTQYF.